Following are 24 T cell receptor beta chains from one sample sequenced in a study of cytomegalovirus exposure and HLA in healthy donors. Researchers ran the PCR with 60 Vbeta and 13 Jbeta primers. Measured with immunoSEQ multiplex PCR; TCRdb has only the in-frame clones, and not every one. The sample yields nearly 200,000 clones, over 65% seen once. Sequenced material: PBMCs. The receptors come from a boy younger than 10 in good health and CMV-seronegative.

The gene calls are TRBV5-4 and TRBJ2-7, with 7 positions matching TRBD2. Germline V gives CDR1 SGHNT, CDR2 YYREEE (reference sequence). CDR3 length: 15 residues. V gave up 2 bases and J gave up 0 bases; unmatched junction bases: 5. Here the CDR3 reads CASSFDLAVSYEQYF. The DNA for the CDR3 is TGTGCCAGCAGCTTCGACCTAGCGGTCTCCTACGAGCAGTACTTC.

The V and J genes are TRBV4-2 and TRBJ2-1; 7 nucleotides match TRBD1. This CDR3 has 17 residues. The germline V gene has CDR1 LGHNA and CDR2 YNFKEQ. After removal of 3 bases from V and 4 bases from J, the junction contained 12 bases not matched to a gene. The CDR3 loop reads CASSQGTVLRLYNEQFF. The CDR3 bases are TGTGCCAGCAGCCAGGGGACAGTCCTCCGGCTTTACAATGAGCAGTTCTTC.

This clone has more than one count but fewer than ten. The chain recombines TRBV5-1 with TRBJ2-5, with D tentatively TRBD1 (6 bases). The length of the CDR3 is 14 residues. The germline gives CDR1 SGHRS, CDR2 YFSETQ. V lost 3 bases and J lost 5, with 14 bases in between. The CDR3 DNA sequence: TGCGCCAGCAGCTGGGGGCGGCTCGAGGAGACCCAGTACTTC. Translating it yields CASSWGRLEETQYF.

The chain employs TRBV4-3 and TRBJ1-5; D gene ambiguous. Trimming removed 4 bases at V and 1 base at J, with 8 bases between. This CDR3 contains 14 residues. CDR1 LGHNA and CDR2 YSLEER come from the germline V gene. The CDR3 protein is CASSPQRSNQPQHF. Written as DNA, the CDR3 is TGCGCCAGCAGCCCCCAGCGGAGCAATCAGCCCCAGCATTTT.

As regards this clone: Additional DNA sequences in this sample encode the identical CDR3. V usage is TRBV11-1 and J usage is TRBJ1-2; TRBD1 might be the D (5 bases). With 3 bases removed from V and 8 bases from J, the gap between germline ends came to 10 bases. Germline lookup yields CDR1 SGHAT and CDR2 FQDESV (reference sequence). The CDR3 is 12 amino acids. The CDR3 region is CASSLSGDGYTF. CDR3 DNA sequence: TGTGCCAGCAGCTTGAGCGGGGACGGCTACACCTTC.

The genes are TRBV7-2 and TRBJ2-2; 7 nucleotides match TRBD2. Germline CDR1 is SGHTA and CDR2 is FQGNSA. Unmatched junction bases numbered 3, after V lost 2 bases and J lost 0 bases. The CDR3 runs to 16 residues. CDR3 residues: CASSLTGLANTGELFF. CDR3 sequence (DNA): TGTGCCAGCAGCTTAACCGGACTAGCGAACACCGGGGAGCTGTTTTTT.

CDR3 sequence reads: CASSTQTGGYGYTF. For the CDR3, the DNA is TGTGCCAGCAGCACTCAGACAGGGGGCTATGGCTACACCTTC. The chain couples TRBV7-2 to TRBJ1-2, with 9 nucleotides matching TRBD1. J lost 4 bases, V lost 5 bases, and 5 bases had no gene match. CDR1 and CDR2 from the germline V gene are SGHTA and FQGNSA. This CDR3 region has 14 residues.

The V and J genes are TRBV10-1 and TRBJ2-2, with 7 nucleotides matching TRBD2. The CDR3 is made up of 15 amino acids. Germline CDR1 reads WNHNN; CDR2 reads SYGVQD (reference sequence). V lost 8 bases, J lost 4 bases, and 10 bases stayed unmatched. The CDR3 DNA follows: TGCGCCAGCCTTTCGCCGGGACTAATCACCGGGGAGCTGTTTTTT. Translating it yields CASLSPGLITGELFF.

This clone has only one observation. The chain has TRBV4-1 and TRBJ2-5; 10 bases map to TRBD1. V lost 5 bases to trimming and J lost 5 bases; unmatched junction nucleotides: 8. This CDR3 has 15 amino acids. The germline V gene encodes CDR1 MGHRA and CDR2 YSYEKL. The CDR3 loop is CASSIRQGADETQYF. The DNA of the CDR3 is TGCGCCAGCAGCATCCGACAGGGGGCCGACGAGACCCAGTACTTC.

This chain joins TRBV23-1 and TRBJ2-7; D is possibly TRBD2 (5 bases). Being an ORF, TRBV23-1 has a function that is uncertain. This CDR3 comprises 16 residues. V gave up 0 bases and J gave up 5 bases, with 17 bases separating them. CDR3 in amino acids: CASSQSWEGRCDEQYF. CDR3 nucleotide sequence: TGCGCCAGCAGTCAATCTTGGGAAGGGAGATGTGACGAGCAGTACTTC.

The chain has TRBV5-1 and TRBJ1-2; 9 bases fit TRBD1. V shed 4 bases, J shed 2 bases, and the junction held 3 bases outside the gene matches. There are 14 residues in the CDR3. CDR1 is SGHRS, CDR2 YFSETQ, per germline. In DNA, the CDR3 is TGCGCCAGCAGCAGGGACAGGGACAACTATGGCTACACCTTC. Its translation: CASSRDRDNYGYTF.

DNA for the CDR3: TGCGCCAGCAGCACCGAGAGGGAGTTTGAAAAACTGTTTTTT. Its translation is CASSTEREFEKLFF. This chain connects TRBV4-3 to TRBJ1-4; D not resolved. Germline V gene data show CDR1 as LGHNA and CDR2 as YSLEER. Deletions cut 5 bases from V and 7 bases from J, with 14 bases between. This CDR3 has 14 amino acids.

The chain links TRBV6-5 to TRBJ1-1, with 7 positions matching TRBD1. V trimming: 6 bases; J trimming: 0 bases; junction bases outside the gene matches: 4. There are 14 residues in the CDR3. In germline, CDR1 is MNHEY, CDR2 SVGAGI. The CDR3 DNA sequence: TGTGCCAGCAGAAAACAGGGGTTGAACACTGAAGCTTTCTTT. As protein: CASRKQGLNTEAFF.

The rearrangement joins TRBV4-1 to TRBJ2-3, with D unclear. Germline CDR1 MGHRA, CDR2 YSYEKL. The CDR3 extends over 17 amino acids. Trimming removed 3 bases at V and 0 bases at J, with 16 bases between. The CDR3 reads CASSHRGRALSTDTQYF. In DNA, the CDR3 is TGCGCCAGCAGCCATCGAGGAAGAGCTCTAAGCACAGATACGCAGTATTTT.

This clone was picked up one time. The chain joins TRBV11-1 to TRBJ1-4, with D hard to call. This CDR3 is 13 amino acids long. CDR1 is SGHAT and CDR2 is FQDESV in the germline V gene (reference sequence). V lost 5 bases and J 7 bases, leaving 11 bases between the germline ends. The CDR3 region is CASSKGASEKLFF. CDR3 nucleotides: TGTGCCAGCAGCAAAGGAGCGAGTGAAAAACTGTTTTTT.

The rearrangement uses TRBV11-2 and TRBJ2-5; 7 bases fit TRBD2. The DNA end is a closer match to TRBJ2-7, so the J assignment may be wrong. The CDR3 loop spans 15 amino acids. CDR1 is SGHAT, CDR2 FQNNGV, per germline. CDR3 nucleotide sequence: TGTGCCAGCAGCTTGTTTCGGGGACTAAATCACGAGCAGTACTTC. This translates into CASSLFRGLNHEQYF.

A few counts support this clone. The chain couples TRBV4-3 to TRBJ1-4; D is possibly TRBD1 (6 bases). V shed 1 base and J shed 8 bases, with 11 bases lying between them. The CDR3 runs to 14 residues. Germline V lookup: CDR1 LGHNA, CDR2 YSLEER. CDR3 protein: CASSQGQGNEKLFF. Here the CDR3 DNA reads TGCGCCAGCAGCCAAGGTCAGGGGAACGAAAAACTGTTTTTT.

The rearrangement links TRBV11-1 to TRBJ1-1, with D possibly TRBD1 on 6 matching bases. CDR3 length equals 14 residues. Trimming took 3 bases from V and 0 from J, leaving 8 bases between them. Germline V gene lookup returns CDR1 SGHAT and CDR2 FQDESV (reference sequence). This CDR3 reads CASSLGGLNTEAFF. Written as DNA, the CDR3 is TGTGCCAGCAGCTTGGGGGGGCTGAACACTGAAGCTTTCTTT.

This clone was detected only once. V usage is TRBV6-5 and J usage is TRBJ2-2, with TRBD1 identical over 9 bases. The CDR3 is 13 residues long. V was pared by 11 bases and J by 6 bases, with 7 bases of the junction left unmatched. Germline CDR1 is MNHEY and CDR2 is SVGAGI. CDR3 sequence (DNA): TGTGCCGCCCGGGACAGGGCGGCCGGGGAGCTGTTTTTT. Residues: CAARDRAAGELFF.

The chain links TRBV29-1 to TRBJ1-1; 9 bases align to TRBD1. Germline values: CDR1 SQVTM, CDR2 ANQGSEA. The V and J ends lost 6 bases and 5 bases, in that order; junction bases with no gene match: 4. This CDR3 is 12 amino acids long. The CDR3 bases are TGCAGCGTAGACAGGGGGAGGACTGAAGCTTTCTTT. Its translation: CSVDRGRTEAFF.

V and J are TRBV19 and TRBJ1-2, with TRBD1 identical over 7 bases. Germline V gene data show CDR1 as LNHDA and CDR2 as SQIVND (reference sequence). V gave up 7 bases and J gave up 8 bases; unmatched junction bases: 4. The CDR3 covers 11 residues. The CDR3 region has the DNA TGTGCCAGTATCGGAGGGGGCGGCTACACCTTC. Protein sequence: CASIGGGGYTF.

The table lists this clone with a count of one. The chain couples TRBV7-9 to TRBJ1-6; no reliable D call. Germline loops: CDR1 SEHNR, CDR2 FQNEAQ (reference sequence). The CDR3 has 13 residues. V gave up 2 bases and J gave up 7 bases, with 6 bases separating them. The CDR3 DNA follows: TGTGCCAGCAGCTTACTGTCGAATTCACCCCTCCACTTT. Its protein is CASSLLSNSPLHF.

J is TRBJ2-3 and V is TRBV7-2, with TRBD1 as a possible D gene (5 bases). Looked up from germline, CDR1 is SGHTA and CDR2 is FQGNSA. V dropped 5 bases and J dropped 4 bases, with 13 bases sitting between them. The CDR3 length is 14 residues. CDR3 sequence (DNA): TGTGCCAGCAGCGTCAGGGTTAAGCCAGATACGCAGTATTTT. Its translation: CASSVRVKPDTQYF.

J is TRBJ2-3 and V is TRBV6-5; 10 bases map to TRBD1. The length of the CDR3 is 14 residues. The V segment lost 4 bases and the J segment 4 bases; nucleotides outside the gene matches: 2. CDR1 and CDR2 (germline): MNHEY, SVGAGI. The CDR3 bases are TGTGCCAGCAGTTTGGACAGGGGGTCAGATACGCAGTATTTT. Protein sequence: CASSLDRGSDTQYF.